These 8 T cell receptor beta chains share one sample of origin, sequenced in a study of vaccination effects on CD4 cells after COVID-19. Subsequent to a culture period of less than twelve days, CD4+ T cells were isolated. No antigen has been assigned to these receptors. Clones were read by immunoSEQ multiplex PCR, and TCRdb kept only the in-frame ones, dropping some. The data hold about 46,000 clones, with roughly 74% observed a single time. This material consisted of CD4+ T cells from PBMCs cultured without peptide, taken before COVID-19 vaccination. Source of these receptors: a human donor who had a prior SARS-CoV-2 infection.

This CDR3 is CASSAPGTGRITGELFF. CDR3 DNA: TGCGCCAGCAGCGCCCCCGGGACAGGTCGTATCACCGGGGAGCTGTTTTTT. The J gene is TRBJ2-2, the V gene TRBV5-1, with 8 bases identical to TRBD1. Germline lookup yields CDR1 SGHRS and CDR2 YFSETQ. Losses at the gene ends were 4 bases for V and 4 bases for J; bases not matched to a gene: 12. The CDR3 runs to 17 residues.

This rearrangement joins TRBV21-1 to TRBJ1-3. TRBV21-1 is a known pseudogene. CDR3 size: 12 residues. Here the CDR3 reads CASNPSGNTIYF. CDR3 coding DNA: TGTGCCAGCAACCCATCTGGAAACACCATATATTTT.

The DNA for the CDR3 is TGTGCCAGCCGACGGCAGGAAACAGATACGCAGTATTTT. Its translation is CASRRQETDTQYF. This sequence joins TRBV7-2 and TRBJ2-3, with D unclear. The CDR3 is 13 amino acids. The germline CDR1 and CDR2 sequences are SGHTA and FQGNSA. Between the trimmed V and J ends, which lost 8 bases and 3 bases, there was a span of 12 bases.

This clone was found once. The V call is TRBV18, the J call TRBJ2-2, with no clear D. Per germline, CDR1 KGHSH and CDR2 LQKENI. Trimming cost V 0 bases and J 8 bases, with 16 bases left between them. The CDR3 sequence is 16 residues long. CDR3 in DNA: TGTGCCAGCTCACCACCGATAGCATACACTCTGGGGGAGCTGTTTTTT. This sequence encodes CASSPPIAYTLGELFF.

The rearrangement links TRBV18 to TRBJ1-1; D remains ambiguous. Trimming pared 6 bases from V and 6 bases from J, leaving 20 bases between. The CDR3 totals 15 residues. CDR1 is KGHSH, CDR2 LQKENI, per germline. Here the CDR3 reads CASSQSPFERAEAFF. The CDR3 DNA reads as TGTGCCAGCTCTCAGTCCCCCTTTGAACGCGCTGAAGCTTTCTTT.

V is TRBV7-2 and J is TRBJ1-3; TRBD1 matches at 10 bases. Germline V lookup: CDR1 SGHTA, CDR2 FQGNSA. J gave up 2 bases and V 5 bases, and 6 bases lay outside the gene matches. The CDR3 runs to 16 residues. The CDR3 DNA follows: TGTGCCAGCAGCACGAGACAGGGGGCAACTGGAAACACCATATATTTT. It specifies CASSTRQGATGNTIYF.

This clone came up a few times. The chain joins TRBV6-5 to TRBJ1-2, with D perhaps matching TRBD1 (5 bases). The germline CDR1 and CDR2 sequences are MNHEY and SVGAGI. The CDR3 is 12 residues long. V was clipped by 8 bases and J by 5 bases, with 12 bases between them. CDR3 bases: TGTGCCAGCGCTCAGTCAGGGTATGGCTACACCTTC. Amino acids: CASAQSGYGYTF.

The chain joins TRBV5-1 to TRBJ1-1, with a possible D match to TRBD1 (6 bases). CDR3 length: 16 amino acids. Germline values: CDR1 SGHRS, CDR2 YFSETQ. V gave up 3 bases and J gave up 8 bases, with 23 bases separating them. The CDR3 loop is CASSSTPNTGSTEAFF. CDR3 nucleotides: TGCGCCAGCAGCTCAACACCAAACACAGGGTCGACGGAAGCTTTCTTT.